Sequencing of this T cell receptor beta chain was carried out in a study of a mutant IDH1 vaccine in newly diagnosed glioma. Study summary: Vaccines were begun 4-6 weeks after radiotherapy alone, or with temozolomide cycles.

Time point meaning: week 47, end of study. Each dose of the vaccine consisted of 300 ug of mutant IDH1 20-mer peptide, with topical imiquimod. Details on this clone: Its target is not known.

The length of the CDR3 is 14 residues. From germline, CDR1 is MRHNA and CDR2 SNTAGT. The ends were cut back, 8 bases at V and 3 bases at J, with 13 bases in the middle. The method was immunoSEQ multiplex PCR; TCRdb's version includes in-frame clones alone and lacks a portion of them. The sample consists of roughly 50,000 clones, 76% of them appearing once. This sequence was found in a woman aged 40 to 50 with glioma. Some clones in this sample may be carry-over from other donors' samples. The sequencing here drew on PBMCs, taken from a glioma patient whose treatment included an IDH1 peptide vaccine. The rearrangement links TRBV6-4 to TRBJ2-2, with D possibly being TRBD1 or TRBD2 (6 bases each). The CDR3 DNA is TGTGCCAGCGCGGAGGGGGTAGACACCGGGGAGCTGTTTTTT. Translated, it gives CASAEGVDTGELFF.